This T cell receptor beta chain derives from a study of B cell selection in AIRE deficiency. TCRdb's copy holds only in-frame clones and misses some; the assay was immunoSEQ multiplex PCR. The sample has 22,000 or so clones; approximately 97% are singletons. With respect to this clone: Its antigen is as yet unknown.

General observations from the study: With only TCRbeta sequenced, about 40% of shared healthy Treg sequences overlapped Tconv. Tconv and Treg cells from AIRE-deficient patients resembled healthy donors in TCRBV usage, CDR3 length and diversity. CDR3s were shorter in shared Treg sequences, reflecting few non-templated nucleotide insertions.

The CDR3 contains 17 residues. The germline V gene has CDR1 MNHEY and CDR2 SMNVEV (reference sequence). Trimming took 5 bases from V and 5 from J, leaving 25 bases between them. The sorted conventional CD4 T cells were gated as CD4+CD127+. The chain joins TRBV27 to TRBJ2-7; the D gene is possibly TRBD1 (6 bases). The specimen sequenced was conventional CD4+ T cells sorted from PBMCs. The TCR was taken from a human donor with AIRE deficiency. The CDR3 nucleotides are TGTGCCAGCAGTACCCGTCGACAGGCTCTCAAATGGGACGAGCAGTACTTC. It translates to CASSTRRQALKWDEQYF.